This T cell receptor beta chain was sequenced for a study of blood T cells in healthy people across ages. Overall study findings and caveats: Donor CMV status, an unknown factor, possibly confounded changes in expanded clonotypes. Correlation between TCR beta diversity and naive T cell percentage was strong.

The second PCR ran about 6 to 12 cycles with a sample-barcoded 5' primer and J-beta primers. A single record per CDR3 protein comes from TCRdb applying MiXCR to the 5' RACE reads. Of over 1,500,000 distinct CDR3 sequences listed, around 42% were seen once; the top ten hold under 25%. V was pared by 5 bases and J by 3 bases, with 10 bases between. Germline-derived CDR1 and CDR2 are SEHNR and FQNEAQ (reference sequence). The CDR3 consists of 13 residues. A note on this clonotype: Its specificity is not known.

Ranging in age from roughly 6 to 95, the donors were healthy Caucasian individuals from Russia. This clonotype originated in a human donor in good health. V is TRBV7-9 and J is TRBJ1-2; no reliable D call. Material for sequencing was blood. CDR3 sequence (DNA): TGTGCCAGCAGCGACCCTGGGGACTATGGCTACACCTTC. Residues: CASSDPGDYGYTF.